These 9 T cell receptor beta chains originate from one sample sequenced in a study of multiple sclerosis patients with progressive multifocal leukoencephalopathy. Time point specified: time of PML onset. Generated by immunoSEQ multiplex PCR, the TCRdb table keeps only in-frame clones and is missing some. The data hold 30,000 or so clones, with roughly 90% observed a single time. The sample in question was PBMCs, obtained from a patient treated with natalizumab. These receptors originate from a middle-aged woman with progressive multifocal leukoencephalopathy.

This sequence joins TRBV7-9 and TRBJ1-4; a possible D gene is TRBD1 (6 bases). Germline values: CDR1 SEHNR, CDR2 FQNEAQ (reference sequence). V gave up 5 bases and J gave up 8 bases, with 18 bases separating them. CDR3 length: 15 residues. In DNA form, the CDR3 reads TGTGCCAGCAGCCTAGGTGGACAGTTTGGGGAAAAACTGTTTTTT. It codes for CASSLGGQFGEKLFF.

This chain connects TRBV5-1 to TRBJ2-1; possibly TRBD1 for D (6 bases). Trimming shortened V by 4 bases and J by 8 bases, and 16 bases separated the two germline ends. This CDR3 comprises 14 residues. Germline V gene data show CDR1 as SGHRS and CDR2 as YFSETQ. The CDR3 sequence is CASSLGQAWDEQFF. The CDR3 DNA reads TGCGCCAGCAGCCTGGGACAAGCGTGGGATGAGCAGTTCTTC.

The V call is TRBV5-1, the J call TRBJ2-5, with 7 bases lining up with TRBD2. The CDR3 sequence is 16 residues long. The ends lost 0 bases at V and 0 bases at J; junction bases unmatched: 5. Germline V gene sequence: CDR1 SGHRS, CDR2 YFSETQ. Here the CDR3 reads CASSLGLAANQETQYF. For the CDR3, the DNA is TGCGCCAGCAGCTTGGGGCTAGCGGCAAACCAAGAGACCCAGTACTTC.

The CDR3 here is CASTLGYTGELFF. CDR3 DNA sequence: TGTGCCAGCACCTTAGGGTACACCGGGGAGCTGTTTTTT. The chain is built from TRBV6-1 and TRBJ2-2; D is uncertain. Per the germline V gene, CDR1 is MNHNS and CDR2 is SASEGT. The CDR3 consists of 13 residues. Trimming stripped 7 bases from V and 3 bases from J, with 9 bases between.

V is TRBV5-1 and J is TRBJ2-2; possible D gene TRBD1, 6 bases. Trimming shortened V by 4 bases and J by 1 base, and 11 bases separated the two germline ends. Germline CDR1 and CDR2: SGHRS and YFSETQ. CDR3 length: 15 residues. Here the CDR3 reads CASSVTGLNTGELFF. DNA of the CDR3: TGCGCCAGCAGCGTGACAGGATTGAACACCGGGGAGCTGTTTTTT.

This clone came up once. The V gene is TRBV11-3, the J gene TRBJ2-7; D perhaps matches TRBD2 (5 bases). V was shortened by 5 bases and J by 3 bases, with 20 bases between the two germline ends. Germline assignment: CDR1 SGHNT and CDR2 YENEEA. This CDR3 has 16 amino acids. CDR3 DNA: TGTGCCAGCAGCCCATCACGCGGACTTCTAAACTACGAGCAGTACTTC. It is translated as CASSPSRGLLNYEQYF.

The CDR3 here is CATKGRSRGLRNEQFF. CDR3 DNA: TGTGCCACTAAGGGGCGAAGCAGGGGGCTTCGCAATGAGCAGTTCTTC. The chain is built from TRBV19 and TRBJ2-1; TRBD1 aligns across 8 bases. CDR1 and CDR2 (germline): LNHDA, SQIVND (reference sequence). The CDR3 sequence is 16 residues long. The ends lost 10 bases at V and 6 bases at J; junction bases unmatched: 17.

V usage is TRBV7-2 and J usage is TRBJ1-2; tentatively, D is TRBD1 (5 bases). Germline V gene data show CDR1 as SGHTA and CDR2 as FQGNSA. The CDR3 spans 13 residues. Trimming pared 1 base from V and 4 bases from J, leaving 7 bases between. The CDR3 loop is CASSLGQSYGYTF. CDR3 DNA sequence: TGTGCCAGCAGCTTAGGACAGAGCTATGGCTACACCTTC. Full variable domain (rest looked up from reference TRBV7-2 and TRBJ1-2): GAGVSQSPSNKVTEKGKDVELRCDPISGHTALYWYRQSLGQGLEFLIYFQGNSAPDKSGLPSDRFSAERTGGSVSTLTIQRTQQEDSAVYLCASSLGQSYGYTFGSGTRLTVV.

The rearrangement joins TRBV5-1 to TRBJ1-1, with D possibly TRBD1 on 6 matching bases. V lost 4 bases, J lost 4 bases, and 17 bases lay in between. In germline, CDR1 is SGHRS, CDR2 YFSETQ. The CDR3 loop spans 15 amino acids. The CDR3 here is CASSPLQGMGTEAFF. The CDR3 bases are TGCGCCAGCAGCCCCCTCCAGGGGATGGGCACTGAAGCTTTCTTT.